This T cell receptor (beta chain) was identified in a study of shared clonotypes between healthy human individuals. Study information: Serving as donors were two women and three men, whose ages spanned 18 to 49.

The data were produced by immunoSEQ multiplex PCR, yet TCRdb's version contains in-frame clones alone and is incomplete. Among around 750,000 clones listed, approximately 74% were seen once. The germline V gene has CDR1 SGHRS and CDR2 YFSETQ. The CDR3 sequence is 14 residues long. With 5 bases removed from V and 0 bases from J, the gap between germline ends came to 12 bases. Concerning this clone: Its antigen is still unknown. Other DNA variants within this sample encode the same CDR3.

Findings of the study overall: Enrolling few donors narrowed the genetic and exposure-history diversity that was represented. Rarefaction demonstrated incomplete sorted-subset sequencing despite large depth.

The sequenced material came from memory CD4+ T cells sorted from blood. Subset noted: CD45RA-negative fraction. The clonotype comes from a woman between 25 and 40 years old in good health. The gene calls are TRBV5-1 and TRBJ2-7, with D perhaps assigned TRBD1 or TRBD2 (5 bases each). As DNA, the CDR3 is TGCGCCAGCAGTACCGGGACGGGCTCCTACGAGCAGTACTTC. Translating gives CASSTGTGSYEQYF.